A selection of T cell receptor beta chains follows, all from one sample in a study of control samples from healthy donors and cancer patients. The method was immunoSEQ multiplex PCR; TCRdb's version includes in-frame clones alone and lacks a portion of them. Among around 99,000 clones listed, about 89% were seen once. The sequencing sample was made of blood. The receptors were sampled from a woman aged 45 to 65 in good health. CDR3s include the opening cysteine and the closing phenylalanine or tryptophan. D genes are given only for firm matches. Size values are once, few and many counts, or a class for expanded clones, and some rows have none.

D gene: NA
V gene: TRBV7-9
J gene: TRBJ2-3
clone size: once
CDR3 protein: CASSQGAAGARTDTQYF
CDR3 DNA: TGTGCCAGCAGCCAAGGGGCGGCGGGGGCCCGCACAGATACGCAGTATTTT

D gene: NA
V gene: TRBV19
J gene: TRBJ2-2
clone size: NA
CDR3 protein: CASGQGWGTGELFF
CDR3 DNA: TGTGCCAGTGGCCAGGGTTGGGGCACCGGGGAGCTGTTTTTT

D gene: NA
V gene: TRBV10-1
J gene: TRBJ2-3
clone size: NA
CDR3 protein: CASSESQKRVGYTQYF
CDR3 DNA: TGCGCCAGCAGTGAGTCCCAAAAGCGGGTGGGCTATACGCAGTATTTT

D gene: NA
V gene: TRBV12-2
J gene: TRBJ1-5
clone size: NA
CDR3 protein: CASRLAGTGTPQPQHF
CDR3 DNA: TGTGCAAGTCGCTTAGCAGGGACAGGGACGCCTCAGCCCCAGCATTTT

D gene: NA
V gene: TRBV15
J gene: TRBJ1-4
clone size: NA
CDR3 protein: CATSREPLQGRRPNEKLFF
CDR3 DNA: TGTGCCACCAGCAGAGAGCCCCTCCAGGGGAGGAGGCCTAATGAAAAACTGTTTTTT

D gene: TRBD1
V gene: TRBV7-2
J gene: TRBJ2-5
clone size: NA
CDR3 protein: CASRPMGQGGETQYF
CDR3 DNA: TGTGCCAGCAGACCTATGGGACAGGGTGGGGAGACCCAGTACTTC

D gene: NA
V gene: TRBV3-1/TRBV3-2
J gene: TRBJ2-3
clone size: NA
CDR3 protein: CASSQVLRTDTQYF
CDR3 DNA: TGTGCCAGCAGCCAAGTTCTCCGCACAGATACGCAGTATTTT

D gene: TRBD1
V gene: TRBV4-1
J gene: TRBJ2-1
clone size: NA
CDR3 protein: CASSRRQGDGFYNEQFF
CDR3 DNA: TGCGCCAGCAGCCGTCGACAGGGAGACGGATTCTACAATGAGCAGTTCTTC

D gene: NA
V gene: TRBV5-1
J gene: TRBJ1-1
clone size: NA
CDR3 protein: CASSQGWSTEAFF
CDR3 DNA: TGCGCCAGCAGCCAGGGCTGGTCCACTGAAGCTTTCTTT

D gene: NA
V gene: TRBV5-4
J gene: TRBJ2-2
clone size: few
CDR3 protein: CASTSPGGSTGELFF
CDR3 DNA: TGTGCCAGCACCTCACCCGGGGGCTCCACCGGGGAGCTGTTTTTT